This TCR beta chain was sequenced during a study of blood T cell repertoires in COVID-19. Background on the study: Whether acute or convalescent, the COVID-19 samples came from the United States, Italy and Spain. From T cells, B-cell-depleted T cells, or PBMCs came the material, which was cDNA or gDNA.

Germline assignment: CDR1 SNHLY and CDR2 FYNNEI. Trimming left V 5 bases short and J 4 bases short, with 6 bases between. The CDR3 has 12 residues. As originally analysed: Reference gene primer amplification in the assay estimated nucleated cell counts. The data were produced by immunoSEQ multiplex PCR, yet TCRdb's version contains in-frame clones alone and is incomplete. The DNA was the basis for D and trimming; V, J and clone size are from that table. The sample carries fewer than 350,000 clones, 88% recorded once. The chain is built from TRBV2 and TRBJ1-5, with unresolved D. The origin of this receptor is a man aged 18 to 35 with active or convalescent COVID-19. Sequencing input: peripheral blood. DNA for the CDR3: TGTGCCAGCAGTACGGGTAATCAGCCCCAGCATTTT. Protein product: CASSTGNQPQHF.